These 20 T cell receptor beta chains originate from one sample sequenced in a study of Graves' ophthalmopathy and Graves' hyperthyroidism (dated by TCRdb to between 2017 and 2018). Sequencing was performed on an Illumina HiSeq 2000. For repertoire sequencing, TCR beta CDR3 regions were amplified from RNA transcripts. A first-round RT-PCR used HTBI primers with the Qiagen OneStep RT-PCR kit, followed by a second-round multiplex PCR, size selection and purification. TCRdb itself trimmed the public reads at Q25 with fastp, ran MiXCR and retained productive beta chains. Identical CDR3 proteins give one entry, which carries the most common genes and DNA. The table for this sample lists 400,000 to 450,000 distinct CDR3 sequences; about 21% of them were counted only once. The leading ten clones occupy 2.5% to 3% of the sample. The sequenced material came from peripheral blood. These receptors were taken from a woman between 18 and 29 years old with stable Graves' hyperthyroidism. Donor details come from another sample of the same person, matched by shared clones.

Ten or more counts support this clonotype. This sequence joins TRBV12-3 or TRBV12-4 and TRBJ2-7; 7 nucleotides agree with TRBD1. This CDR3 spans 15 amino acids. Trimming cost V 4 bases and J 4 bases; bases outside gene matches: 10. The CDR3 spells CASSSRTGPVYEQYF. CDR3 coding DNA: TGTGCCAGCAGTTCCAGGACAGGACCGGTTTACGAGCAGTACTTC.

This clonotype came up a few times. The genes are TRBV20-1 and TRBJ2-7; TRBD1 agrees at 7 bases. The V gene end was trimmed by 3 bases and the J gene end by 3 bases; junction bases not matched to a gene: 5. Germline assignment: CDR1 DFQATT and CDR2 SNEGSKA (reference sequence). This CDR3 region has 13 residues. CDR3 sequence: CSARPGGVYEQYF. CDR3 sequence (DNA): TGCAGTGCTAGGCCAGGGGGAGTCTACGAGCAGTACTTC.

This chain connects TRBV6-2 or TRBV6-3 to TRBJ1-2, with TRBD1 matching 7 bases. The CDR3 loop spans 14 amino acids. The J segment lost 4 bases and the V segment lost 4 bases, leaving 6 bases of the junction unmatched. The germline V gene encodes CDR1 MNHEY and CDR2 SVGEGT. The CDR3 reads CASSWGQPFYGYTF. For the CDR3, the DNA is TGTGCCAGCAGTTGGGGACAGCCTTTCTATGGCTACACCTTC.

CDR3 residues: CASRVDRARELFF. The CDR3 DNA reads TGTGCCAGCAGGGTTGACAGGGCCCGGGAGCTGTTTTTT. J is TRBJ2-2 and V is TRBV2; 7 nucleotides match TRBD1. CDR1 is SNHLY, CDR2 FYNNEI, per germline. This CDR3 has 13 amino acids. V lost 6 bases to trimming and J lost 9 bases; unmatched junction nucleotides: 7.

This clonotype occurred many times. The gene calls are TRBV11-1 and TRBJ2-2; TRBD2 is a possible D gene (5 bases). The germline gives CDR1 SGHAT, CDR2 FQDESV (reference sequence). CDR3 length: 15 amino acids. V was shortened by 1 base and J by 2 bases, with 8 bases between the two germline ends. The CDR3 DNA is TGTGCCAGCAGCTTAGTCGGGATAAACACCGGGGAGCTGTTTTTT. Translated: CASSLVGINTGELFF.

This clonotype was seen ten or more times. The CDR3 loop reads CASSDRSPLHF. DNA of the CDR3: TGTGCCAGCAGTGACCGGTCACCCCTCCACTTT. The V call is TRBV2, the J call TRBJ1-6; D unclear. The germline V gene encodes CDR1 SNHLY and CDR2 FYNNEI. CDR3 length: 11 amino acids. Trimming pared 3 bases from V and 10 bases from J, leaving 4 bases between.

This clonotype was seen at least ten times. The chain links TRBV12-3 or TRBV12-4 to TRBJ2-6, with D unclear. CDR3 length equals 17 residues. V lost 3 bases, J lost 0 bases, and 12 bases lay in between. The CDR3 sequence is CASSFAWHLSGANVLTF. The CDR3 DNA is TGTGCCAGCAGTTTCGCATGGCACCTCTCTGGGGCCAACGTCCTGACTTTC.

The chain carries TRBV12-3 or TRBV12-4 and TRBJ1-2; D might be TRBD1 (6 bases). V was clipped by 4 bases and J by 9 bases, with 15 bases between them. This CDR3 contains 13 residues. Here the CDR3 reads CASSSTRQERYTF. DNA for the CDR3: TGTGCCAGCAGTTCCACTCGACAGGAGCGCTACACCTTC.

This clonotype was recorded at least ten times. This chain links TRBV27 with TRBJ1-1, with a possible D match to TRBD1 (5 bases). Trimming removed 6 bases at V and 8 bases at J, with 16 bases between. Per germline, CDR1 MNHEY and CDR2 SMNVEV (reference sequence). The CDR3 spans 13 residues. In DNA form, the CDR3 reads TGTGCCAGCAGACTCGGGGCCTGGGGAGAAGCTTTCTTT. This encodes CASRLGAWGEAFF.

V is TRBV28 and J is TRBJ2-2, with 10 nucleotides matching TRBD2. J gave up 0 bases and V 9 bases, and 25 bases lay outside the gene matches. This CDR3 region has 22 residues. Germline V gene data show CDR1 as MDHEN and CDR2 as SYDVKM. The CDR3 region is CASMFLPGGWSSGRPNTGELFF. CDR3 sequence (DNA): TGTGCCAGTATGTTTCTGCCGGGGGGCTGGAGTAGCGGGAGGCCGAACACCGGGGAGCTGTTTTTT.

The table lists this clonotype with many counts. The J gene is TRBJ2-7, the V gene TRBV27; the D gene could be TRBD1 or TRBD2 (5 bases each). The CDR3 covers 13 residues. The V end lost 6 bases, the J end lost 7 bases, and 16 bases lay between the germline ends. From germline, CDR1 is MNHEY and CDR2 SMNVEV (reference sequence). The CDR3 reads CASSRAGSWEQYF. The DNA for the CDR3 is TGTGCCAGCAGCAGGGCGGGTTCGTGGGAGCAGTACTTC.

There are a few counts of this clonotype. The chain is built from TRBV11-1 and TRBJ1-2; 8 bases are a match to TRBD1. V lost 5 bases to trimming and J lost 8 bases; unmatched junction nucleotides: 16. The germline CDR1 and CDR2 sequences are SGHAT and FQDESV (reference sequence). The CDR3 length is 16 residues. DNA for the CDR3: TGTGCCAGCAGCCCCCCCCGCCGGACAGGGTTGGAAGGCTACACCTTC. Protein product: CASSPPRRTGLEGYTF.

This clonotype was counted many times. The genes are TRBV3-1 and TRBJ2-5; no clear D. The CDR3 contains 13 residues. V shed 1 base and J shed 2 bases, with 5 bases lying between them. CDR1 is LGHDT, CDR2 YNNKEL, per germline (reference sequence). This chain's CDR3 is CASSQAMQETQYF. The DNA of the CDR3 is TGTGCCAGCAGCCAAGCCATGCAAGAGACCCAGTACTTC.

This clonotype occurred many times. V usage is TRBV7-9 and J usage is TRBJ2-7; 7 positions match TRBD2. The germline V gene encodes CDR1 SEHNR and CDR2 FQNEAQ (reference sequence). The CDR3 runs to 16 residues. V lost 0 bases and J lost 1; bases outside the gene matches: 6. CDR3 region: CASSLARGSTSYEQYF. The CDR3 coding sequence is TGTGCCAGCAGCTTAGCGCGGGGGAGTACGTCCTACGAGCAGTACTTC.

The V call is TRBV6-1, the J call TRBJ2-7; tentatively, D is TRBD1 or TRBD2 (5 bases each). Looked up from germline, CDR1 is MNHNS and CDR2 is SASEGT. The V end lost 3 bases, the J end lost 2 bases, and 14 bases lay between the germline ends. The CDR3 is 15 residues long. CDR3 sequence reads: CASSDSGPNPYEQYF. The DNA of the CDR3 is TGTGCCAGCAGTGATTCGGGACCGAACCCCTACGAGCAGTACTTC.

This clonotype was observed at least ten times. The CDR3 region has the DNA TGTGCCAGCAGTTATACAGTTACCTCGGACACTGAAGCTTTCTTT. It codes for CASSYTVTSDTEAFF. The chain combines TRBV6-5 with TRBJ1-1; D remains unclear. CDR1 and CDR2 from the germline V gene are MNHEY and SVGAGI. The CDR3 runs 15 residues. V lost 3 bases, J lost 3 bases, and 14 bases lay in between.

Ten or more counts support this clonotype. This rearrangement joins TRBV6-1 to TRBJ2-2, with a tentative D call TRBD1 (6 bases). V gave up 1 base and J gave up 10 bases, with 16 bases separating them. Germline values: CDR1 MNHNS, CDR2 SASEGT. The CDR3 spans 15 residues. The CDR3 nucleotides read TGTGCCAGCAGTGAAGGGGCAGGGGCACCGGAGGAGCTGTTTTTT. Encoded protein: CASSEGAGAPEELFF.

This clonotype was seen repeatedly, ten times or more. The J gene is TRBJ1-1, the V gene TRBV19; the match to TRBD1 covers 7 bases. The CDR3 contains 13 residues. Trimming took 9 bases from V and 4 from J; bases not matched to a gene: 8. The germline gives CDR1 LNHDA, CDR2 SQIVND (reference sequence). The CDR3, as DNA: TGTGCCAGCTTAAATTGGGACAGCACTGAAGCTTTCTTT. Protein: CASLNWDSTEAFF.

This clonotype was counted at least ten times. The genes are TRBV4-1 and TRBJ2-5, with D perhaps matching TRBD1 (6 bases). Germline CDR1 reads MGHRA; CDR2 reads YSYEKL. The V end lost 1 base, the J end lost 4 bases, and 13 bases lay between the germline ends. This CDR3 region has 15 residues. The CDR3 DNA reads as TGCGCCAGCAGCCAAGGTTCTAGACAGGTAGAGACCCAGTACTTC. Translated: CASSQGSRQVETQYF.

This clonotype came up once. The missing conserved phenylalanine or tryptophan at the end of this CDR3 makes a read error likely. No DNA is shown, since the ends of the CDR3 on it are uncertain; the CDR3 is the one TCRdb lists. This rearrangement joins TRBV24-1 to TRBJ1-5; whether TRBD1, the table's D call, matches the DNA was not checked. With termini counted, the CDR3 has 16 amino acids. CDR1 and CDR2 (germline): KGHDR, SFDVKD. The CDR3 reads CATSDLNGDLNQPLHY.